Listed here is a single T cell receptor beta chain. Its antigen remains unknown. Germline V gives CDR1 SGDLS, CDR2 YYNGEE. The trim removed 4 bases at V and 4 bases at J, leaving 5 bases unmatched. The CDR3 runs 16 residues. The data are from a study of cytomegalovirus exposure and HLA in healthy donors. Study-level points and caveats: Reportedly, fewer N-insertions than the roughly 700-donor mean appeared in an Asian-associated ancestry cluster in a later analysis. Later analysis found that TCR beta chains associated with HLA were more clonally expanded than other, equally common chains. TCR beta chain V- and J-gene trimming was linked, in a later analysis, to a missense variant in DCLRE1C.

The PCR contained 60 Vbeta and 13 Jbeta primers. TCRdb's copy holds only in-frame clones and misses some; the assay was immunoSEQ multiplex PCR. The repertoire holds fewer than 200,000 clones, with approximately 81% as singletons. The TCR sequence derives from a female donor in good health and CMV-seronegative. The V call is TRBV9, the J call TRBJ2-2; 12 bases are a match to TRBD2. The sample consisted of PBMCs. This CDR3 reads CASSRLAGGATGELFF. The CDR3 coding sequence is TGTGCCAGCAGCCGCCTAGCGGGAGGGGCCACCGGGGAGCTGTTTTTT.